This entry is about one TCR beta chain. Its antigen is still unknown. All sequencing subjects had displayed CD8+CD57+ cell expansion on flow cytometry. No therapy was given to patients before blood sampling. The data were obtained in a study of CD8+CD57+ T cells in acquired aplastic anemia. Study in general: An average of 3.2 ug of DNA was obtained from sorted CD4+ and CD8+ cells. Overall study findings and caveats: A significant difference in CD8+ Simpson's diversity between patients and controls was not found. Patients and controls had in common 25 to 35 CD8+ CDR3 sequences.

The germline CDR1 and CDR2 sequences are SQVTM and ANQGSEA. V was shortened by 4 bases and J by 8 bases, with 9 bases between the two germline ends. This CDR3 has 11 residues. The TCR beta profiling, which covered VDJ combination and CDR3 sequence, was carried out using genomic DNA as the template. MiXCR, run by TCRdb on the reads, gives a single entry per CDR3 protein. Of about 150,000 distinct CDR3 sequences in the sample, about 50% were seen once. Material for sequencing was sorted CD4+, CD8+, or CD8+CD57+ T cells (not recorded which) from PBMCs. V usage is TRBV29-1 and J usage is TRBJ2-1; D not certain. The TCR sequence derives from a human donor with aplastic anemia. CDR3 DNA sequence: TGCAGCGTTGCCCCGACTTATGAGCAGTTCTTC. Translated: CSVAPTYEQFF.